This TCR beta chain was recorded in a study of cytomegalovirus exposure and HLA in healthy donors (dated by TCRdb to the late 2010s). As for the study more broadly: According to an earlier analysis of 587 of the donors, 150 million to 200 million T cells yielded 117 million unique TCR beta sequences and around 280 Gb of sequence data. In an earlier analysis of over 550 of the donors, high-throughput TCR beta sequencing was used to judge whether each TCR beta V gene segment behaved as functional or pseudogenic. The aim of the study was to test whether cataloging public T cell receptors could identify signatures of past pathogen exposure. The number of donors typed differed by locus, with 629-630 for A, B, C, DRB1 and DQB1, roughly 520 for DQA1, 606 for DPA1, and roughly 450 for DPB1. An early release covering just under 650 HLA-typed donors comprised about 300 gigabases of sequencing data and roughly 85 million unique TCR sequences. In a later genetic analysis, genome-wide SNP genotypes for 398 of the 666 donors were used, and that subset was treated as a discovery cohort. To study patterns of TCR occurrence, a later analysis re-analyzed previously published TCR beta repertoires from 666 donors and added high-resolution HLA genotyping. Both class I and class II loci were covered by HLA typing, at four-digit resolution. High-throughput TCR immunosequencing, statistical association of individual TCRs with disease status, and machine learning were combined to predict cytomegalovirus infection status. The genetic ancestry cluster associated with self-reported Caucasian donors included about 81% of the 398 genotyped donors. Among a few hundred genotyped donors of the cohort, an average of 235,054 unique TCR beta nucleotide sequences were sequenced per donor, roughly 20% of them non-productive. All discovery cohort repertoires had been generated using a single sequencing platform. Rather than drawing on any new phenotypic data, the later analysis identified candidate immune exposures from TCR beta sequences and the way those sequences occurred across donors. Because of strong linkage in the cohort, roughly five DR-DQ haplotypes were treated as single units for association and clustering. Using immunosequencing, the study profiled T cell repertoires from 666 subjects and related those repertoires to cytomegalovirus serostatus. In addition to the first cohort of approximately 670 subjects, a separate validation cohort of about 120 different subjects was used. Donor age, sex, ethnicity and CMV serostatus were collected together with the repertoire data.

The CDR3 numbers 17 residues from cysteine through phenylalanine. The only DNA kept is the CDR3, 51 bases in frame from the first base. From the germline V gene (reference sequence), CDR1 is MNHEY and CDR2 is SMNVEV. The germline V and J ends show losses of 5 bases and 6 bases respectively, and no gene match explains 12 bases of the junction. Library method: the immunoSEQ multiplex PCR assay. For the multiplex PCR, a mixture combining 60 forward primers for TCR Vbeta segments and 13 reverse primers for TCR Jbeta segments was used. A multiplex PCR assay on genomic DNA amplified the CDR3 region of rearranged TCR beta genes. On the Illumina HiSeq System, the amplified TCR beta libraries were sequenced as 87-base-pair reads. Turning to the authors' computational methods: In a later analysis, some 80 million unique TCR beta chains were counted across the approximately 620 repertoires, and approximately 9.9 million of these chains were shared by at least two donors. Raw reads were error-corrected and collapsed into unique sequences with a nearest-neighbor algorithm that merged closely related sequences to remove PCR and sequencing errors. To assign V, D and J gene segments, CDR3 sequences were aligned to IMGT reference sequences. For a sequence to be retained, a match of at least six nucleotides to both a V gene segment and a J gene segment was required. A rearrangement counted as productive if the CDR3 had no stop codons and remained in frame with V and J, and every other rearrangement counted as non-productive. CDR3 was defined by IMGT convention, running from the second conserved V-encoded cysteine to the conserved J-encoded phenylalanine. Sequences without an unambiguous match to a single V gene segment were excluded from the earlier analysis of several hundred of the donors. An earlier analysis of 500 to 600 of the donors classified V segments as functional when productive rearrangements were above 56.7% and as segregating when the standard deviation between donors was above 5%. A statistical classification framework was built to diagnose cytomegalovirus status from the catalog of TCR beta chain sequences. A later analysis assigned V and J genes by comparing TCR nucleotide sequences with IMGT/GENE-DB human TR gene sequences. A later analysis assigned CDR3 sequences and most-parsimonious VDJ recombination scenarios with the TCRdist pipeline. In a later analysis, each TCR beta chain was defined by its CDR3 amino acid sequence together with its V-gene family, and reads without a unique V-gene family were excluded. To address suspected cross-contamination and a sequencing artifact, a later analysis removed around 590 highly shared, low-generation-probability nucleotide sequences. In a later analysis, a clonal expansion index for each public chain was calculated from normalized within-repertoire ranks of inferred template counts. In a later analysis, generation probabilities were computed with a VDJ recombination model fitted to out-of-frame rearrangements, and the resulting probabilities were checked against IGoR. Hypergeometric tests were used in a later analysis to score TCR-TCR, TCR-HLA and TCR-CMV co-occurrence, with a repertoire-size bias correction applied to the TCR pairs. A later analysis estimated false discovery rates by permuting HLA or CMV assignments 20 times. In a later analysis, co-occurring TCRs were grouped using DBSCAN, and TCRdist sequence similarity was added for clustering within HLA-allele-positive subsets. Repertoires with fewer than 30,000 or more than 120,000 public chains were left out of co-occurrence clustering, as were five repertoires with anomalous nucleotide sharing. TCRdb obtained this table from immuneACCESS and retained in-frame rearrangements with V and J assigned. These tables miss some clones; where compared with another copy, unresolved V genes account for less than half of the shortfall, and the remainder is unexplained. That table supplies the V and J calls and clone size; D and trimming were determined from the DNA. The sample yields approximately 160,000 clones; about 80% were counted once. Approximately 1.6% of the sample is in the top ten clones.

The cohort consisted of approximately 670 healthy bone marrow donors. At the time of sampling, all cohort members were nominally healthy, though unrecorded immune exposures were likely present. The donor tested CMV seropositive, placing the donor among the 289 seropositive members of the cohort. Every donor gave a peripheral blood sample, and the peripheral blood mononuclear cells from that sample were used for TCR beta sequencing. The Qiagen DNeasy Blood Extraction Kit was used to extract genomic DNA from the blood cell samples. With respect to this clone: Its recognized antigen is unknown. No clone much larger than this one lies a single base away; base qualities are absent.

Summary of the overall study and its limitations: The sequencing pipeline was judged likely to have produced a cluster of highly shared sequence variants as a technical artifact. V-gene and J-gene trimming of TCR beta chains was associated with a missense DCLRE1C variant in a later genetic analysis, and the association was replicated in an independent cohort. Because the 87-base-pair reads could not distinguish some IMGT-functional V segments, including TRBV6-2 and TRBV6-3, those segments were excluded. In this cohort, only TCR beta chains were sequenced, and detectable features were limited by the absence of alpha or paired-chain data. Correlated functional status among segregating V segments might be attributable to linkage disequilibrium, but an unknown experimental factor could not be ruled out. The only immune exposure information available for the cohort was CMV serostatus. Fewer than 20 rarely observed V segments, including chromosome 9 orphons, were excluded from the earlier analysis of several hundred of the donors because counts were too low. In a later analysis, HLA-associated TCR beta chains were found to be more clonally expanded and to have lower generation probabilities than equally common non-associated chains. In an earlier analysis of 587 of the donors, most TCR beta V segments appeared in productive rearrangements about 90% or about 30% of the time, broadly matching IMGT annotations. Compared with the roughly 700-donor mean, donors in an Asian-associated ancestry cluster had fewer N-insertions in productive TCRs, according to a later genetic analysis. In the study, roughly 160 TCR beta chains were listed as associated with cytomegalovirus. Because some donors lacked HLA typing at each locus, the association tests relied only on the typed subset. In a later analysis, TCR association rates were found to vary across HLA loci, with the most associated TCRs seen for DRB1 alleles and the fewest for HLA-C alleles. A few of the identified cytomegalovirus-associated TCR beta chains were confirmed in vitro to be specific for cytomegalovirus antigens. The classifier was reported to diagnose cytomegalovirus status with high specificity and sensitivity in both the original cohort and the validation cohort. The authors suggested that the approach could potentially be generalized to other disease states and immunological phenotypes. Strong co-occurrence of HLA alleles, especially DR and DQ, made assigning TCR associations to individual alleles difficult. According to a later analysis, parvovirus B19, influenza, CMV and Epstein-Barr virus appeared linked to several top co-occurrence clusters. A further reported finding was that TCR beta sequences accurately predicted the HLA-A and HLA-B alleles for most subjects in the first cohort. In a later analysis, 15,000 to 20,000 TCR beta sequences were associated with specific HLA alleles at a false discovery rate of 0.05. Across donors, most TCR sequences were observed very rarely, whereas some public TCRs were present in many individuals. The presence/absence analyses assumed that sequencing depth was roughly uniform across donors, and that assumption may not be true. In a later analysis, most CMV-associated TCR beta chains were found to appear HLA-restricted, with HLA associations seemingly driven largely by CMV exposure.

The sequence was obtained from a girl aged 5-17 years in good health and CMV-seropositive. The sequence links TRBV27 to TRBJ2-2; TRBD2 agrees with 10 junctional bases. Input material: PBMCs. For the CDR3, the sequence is CASSPPPRAGGAGELFF. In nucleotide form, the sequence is TGTGCCAGCAGTCCCCCCCCACGAGCGGGGGGGGCCGGGGAGCTGTTTTTT.